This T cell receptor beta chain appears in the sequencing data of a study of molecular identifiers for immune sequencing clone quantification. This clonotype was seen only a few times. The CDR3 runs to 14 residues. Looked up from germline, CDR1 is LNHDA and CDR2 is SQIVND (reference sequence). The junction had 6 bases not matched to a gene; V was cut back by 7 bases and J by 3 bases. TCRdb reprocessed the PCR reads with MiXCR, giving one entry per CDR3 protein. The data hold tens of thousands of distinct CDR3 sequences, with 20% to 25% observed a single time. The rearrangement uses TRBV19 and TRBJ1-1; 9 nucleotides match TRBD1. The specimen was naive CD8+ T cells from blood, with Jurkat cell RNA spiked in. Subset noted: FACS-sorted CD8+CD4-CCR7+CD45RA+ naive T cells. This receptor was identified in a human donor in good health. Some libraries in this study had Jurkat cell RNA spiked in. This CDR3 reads CASTAGTGHTEAFF. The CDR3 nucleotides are TGTGCCAGTACCGCCGGGACAGGGCACACTGAAGCTTTCTTT.